The present T cell receptor (beta chain) was sequenced within a study of T cells in women clearing cervical HPV infection. Findings and caveats of the study: Unknown T-cell numbers per sample may underlie the richness differences. Cases and controls were distinguished at AUC over 0.75 by richness and V genes.

A note on this clone: The antigen remains undetermined. The read falls 3 residues short of the CDR3 end, and the missing part is taken from the germline J gene.

Trimming removed 2 bases at V and 7 bases at J, with 12 bases between. The germline gives CDR1 KGHSH, CDR2 LQKENI. This CDR3 is 14 amino acids long. Genomic DNA, averaging approximately 1,200 ng per sample, yielded TCR beta CDR3 via immunoSEQ. Clones were sequenced by immunoSEQ multiplex PCR, and TCRdb holds only the in-frame ones, with some missing. The ten most abundant clones cover 3% to 3.5% of a sample with fewer than 35,000 clones. Sample: blood buffy coat. The chain links TRBV18 to TRBJ2-4; possible D gene TRBD1, 5 bases. The source is a woman aged 18 to 75 with a cervical HPV16 infection that either progressed to CIN3+ or cleared (not recorded which). This CDR3 is CASSPFKGVNIQYF. CDR3 bases read: TGTGCCAGCTCACCATTTAAAGGGGTCAACATT.